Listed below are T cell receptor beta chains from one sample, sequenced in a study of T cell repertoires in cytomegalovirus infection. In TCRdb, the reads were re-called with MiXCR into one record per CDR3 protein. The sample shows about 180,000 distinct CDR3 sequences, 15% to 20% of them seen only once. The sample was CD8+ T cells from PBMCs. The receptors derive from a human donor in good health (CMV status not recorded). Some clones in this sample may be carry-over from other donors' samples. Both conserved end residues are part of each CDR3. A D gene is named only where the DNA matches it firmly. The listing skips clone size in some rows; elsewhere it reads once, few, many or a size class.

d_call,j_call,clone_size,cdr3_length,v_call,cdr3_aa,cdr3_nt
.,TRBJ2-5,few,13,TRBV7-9,CASRTGTQETQYF,TGTGCCAGCAGAACCGGGACCCAAGAGACCCAGTACTTC
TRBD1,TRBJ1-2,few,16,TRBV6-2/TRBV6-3,CASSYPRQGTNYGYTF,TGTGCCAGCAGTTACCCTCGACAGGGAACTAACTATGGCTACACCTTC
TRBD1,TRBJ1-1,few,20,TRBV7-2,CASSLSGGTGRFGGNTEAFF,TGTGCCAGCAGCTTATCGGGGGGGACAGGGAGGTTCGGAGGGAACACTGAAGCTTTCTTT
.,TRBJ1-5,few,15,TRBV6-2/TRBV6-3,CASSYSMAPNQPQHF,TGTGCCAGCAGTTACTCGATGGCCCCAAATCAGCCCCAGCATTTT
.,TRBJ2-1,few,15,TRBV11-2,CASSSQQGAYNEQFF,TGTGCCAGCAGCTCACAACAGGGCGCCTACAATGAGCAGTTCTTC
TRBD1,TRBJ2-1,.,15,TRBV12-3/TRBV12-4,CASSSGGTGGREQFF,TGTGCCAGCAGCAGCGGAGGGACAGGGGGCCGGGAGCAGTTCTTC
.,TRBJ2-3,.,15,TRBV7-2,CASGEGGAFTDTQYF,TGTGCCAGCGGCGAGGGGGGGGCTTTCACAGATACGCAGTATTTT
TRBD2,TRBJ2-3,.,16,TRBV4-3,CASSQVPSGVTDTQYF,TGCGCCAGCAGCCAAGTCCCCAGCGGGGTCACAGATACGCAGTATTTT
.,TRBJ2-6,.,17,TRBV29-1,CSVITASPGSGANVLTF,TGCAGCGTTATTACGGCCAGTCCGGGCTCTGGGGCCAACGTCCTGACTTTC
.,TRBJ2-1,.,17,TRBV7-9,CASSFPPTGGRYNEQFF,TGTGCCAGCAGCTTCCCACCAACGGGGGGCCGGTACAATGAGCAGTTCTTC
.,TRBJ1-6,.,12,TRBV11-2,CASSLWGSPLHF,TGTGCCAGCAGCTTGTGGGGTTCACCCCTCCACTTT
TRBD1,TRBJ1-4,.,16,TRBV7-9,CASSWTTGGLEEKLFF,TGTGCCAGCAGCTGGACGACAGGGGGCCTTGAAGAAAAACTGTTTTTT
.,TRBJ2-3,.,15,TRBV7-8,CASSLRTYTTDTQYF,TGTGCCAGCAGCCTTCGCACCTACACAACAGATACGCAGTATTTT
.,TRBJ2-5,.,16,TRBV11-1,CASSSSSGTSQETQYF,TGTGCCAGCAGCTCGAGTTCCGGGACATCTCAAGAGACCCAGTACTTC
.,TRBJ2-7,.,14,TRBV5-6,CASSLEQSSYEQYF,TGTGCCAGCAGCTTGGAACAGAGCTCCTACGAGCAGTACTTC
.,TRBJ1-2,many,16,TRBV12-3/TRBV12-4,CASSPGGAGKNYGYTF,TGTGCCAGCAGCCCCGGGGGTGCAGGGAAAAACTATGGCTACACCTTC